This is a list of T cell receptor beta chains from one sample in a study of T cell responses to AZD1222 COVID-19 vaccine. Repertoires were generated with immunoSEQ multiplex PCR, while TCRdb's copy carries only in-frame clones and drops some. Altogether about 120,000 clones are present, about 90% being singletons, with the ten largest covering roughly 10%. The sample consisted of peripheral blood, taken on day 0 of AZD1222 vaccination. The receptors stem from an adult in good health. Both conserved end residues are part of each CDR3. The order of the fields is clone size, D gene, V gene, J gene, CDR3 protein, CDR3 DNA. A D gene is named only where the DNA matches it firmly. Expanded clones are given a class, and other clones once, few, many or no size at all.

>-|-|TRBV11-2|TRBJ2-7
CASSSRPSDEQYF
TGTGCCAGCAGCTCCCGCCCCTCTGACGAGCAGTACTTC
>-|TRBD2|TRBV6-5|TRBJ2-7
CASKVGLAAYEQYF
TGTGCCAGCAAAGTGGGACTAGCGGCCTACGAGCAGTACTTC
>once|-|TRBV2|TRBJ1-2
CASSLTDNYGYTF
TGTGCCAGCAGTTTGACAGATAACTATGGCTACACCTTC
>-|TRBD1|TRBV27|TRBJ1-5
CASSYGTGGDQPQHF
TGTGCCAGCAGCTACGGGACAGGGGGCGATCAGCCCCAGCATTTT
>-|-|TRBV6-2/TRBV6-3|TRBJ2-3
CASSYFDTDTQYF
TGTGCCAGCAGTTACTTTGACACAGATACGCAGTATTTT
>-|-|TRBV30|TRBJ1-4
CAWSPDQEKLFF
TGTGCCTGGAGTCCCGATCAGGAAAAACTGTTTTTT
>-|-|TRBV5-1|TRBJ1-5
CASSPEGQSNQPQHF
TGCGCCAGCAGCCCAGAAGGACAGAGCAATCAGCCCCAGCATTTT
>-|TRBD1|TRBV9|TRBJ2-7
CASSPETGGEQYF
TGTGCCAGCAGCCCTGAGACAGGGGGTGAGCAGTACTTC
>-|TRBD1|TRBV19|TRBJ1-1
CASSGNRGYTEAFF
TGTGCCAGTAGCGGCAACAGGGGGTACACTGAAGCTTTCTTT
>-|TRBD1|TRBV9|TRBJ1-2
CASSVERGTGLNGYTF
TGTGCCAGCAGCGTAGAGAGGGGGACAGGGCTGAATGGCTACACCTTC
>-|-|TRBV10-3|TRBJ2-3
CAISVTGGTDTQYF
TGTGCCATCAGTGTGACAGGCGGCACAGATACGCAGTATTTT
>-|-|TRBV10-3|TRBJ1-4
CAIRGDKAGGDEKLFF
TGTGCCATCAGGGGGGACAAGGCAGGTGGAGATGAAAAACTGTTTTTT
>-|-|TRBV11-3|TRBJ2-7
CASSRRQDLYEQYF
TGTGCCAGCAGCCGCCGACAGGACCTCTACGAGCAGTACTTC
>-|TRBD1|TRBV7-2|TRBJ2-5
CASSRDRAQETQYF
TGTGCCAGCAGCAGGGACAGGGCCCAAGAGACCCAGTACTTC
>-|-|TRBV5-4|TRBJ2-7
CASSLGGAGGRDEQYF
TGTGCCAGCAGCTTGGGAGGGGCAGGGGGGCGGGACGAGCAGTACTTC
>-|-|TRBV7-9|TRBJ1-1
CASSLAEGQAFF
TGTGCCAGCAGCTTAGCGGAGGGGCAGGCTTTCTTT
>-|-|TRBV6-2/TRBV6-3|TRBJ2-7
CASSCLEGVRIYEQYF
TGTGCCAGCAGTTGCTTAGAAGGGGTAAGGATCTACGAGCAGTACTTC
>-|-|TRBV29-1|TRBJ1-1
CSAGRGRGGYTEAFF
TGCAGCGCCGGACGGGGGAGAGGTGGATACACTGAAGCTTTCTTT
>-|TRBD2|TRBV6-5|TRBJ2-2
CASSSPTSANTGELFF
TGTGCCAGCAGTTCCCCGACTAGCGCGAACACCGGGGAGCTGTTTTTT
>-|TRBD1|TRBV30|TRBJ1-6
CAWGDRGRSPLHF
TGTGCCTGGGGGGACAGGGGGCGATCACCCCTCCACTTT
>-|TRBD1|TRBV27|TRBJ1-1
CASSRTGGEAFF
TGTGCCAGCAGCCGGACAGGGGGCGAAGCTTTCTTT
>-|-|TRBV5-5|TRBJ2-7
CASSLDGYEQYF
TGTGCCAGCAGCTTGGACGGTTACGAGCAGTACTTC
>-|TRBD1|TRBV7-8|TRBJ1-1
CASSFDRVYTEAFF
TGTGCCAGCAGCTTTGACAGGGTTTACACTGAAGCTTTCTTT
>-|TRBD1|TRBV5-1|TRBJ2-5
CASKDRGEMETQYF
TGCGCCAGCAAGGACAGGGGAGAGATGGAGACCCAGTACTTC
>-|TRBD1|TRBV5-1|TRBJ2-7
CASSTQGATYYYEQYF
TGCGCCAGCAGCACTCAGGGGGCGACTTACTACTACGAGCAGTACTTC
>-|-|TRBV29-1|TRBJ1-2
CSVGGEGYTF
TGCAGCGTTGGAGGGGAAGGCTACACCTTC
>-|-|TRBV9|TRBJ1-2
CASSPRTGYGYTF
TGTGCCAGCAGCCCTCGGACGGGCTATGGCTACACCTTC